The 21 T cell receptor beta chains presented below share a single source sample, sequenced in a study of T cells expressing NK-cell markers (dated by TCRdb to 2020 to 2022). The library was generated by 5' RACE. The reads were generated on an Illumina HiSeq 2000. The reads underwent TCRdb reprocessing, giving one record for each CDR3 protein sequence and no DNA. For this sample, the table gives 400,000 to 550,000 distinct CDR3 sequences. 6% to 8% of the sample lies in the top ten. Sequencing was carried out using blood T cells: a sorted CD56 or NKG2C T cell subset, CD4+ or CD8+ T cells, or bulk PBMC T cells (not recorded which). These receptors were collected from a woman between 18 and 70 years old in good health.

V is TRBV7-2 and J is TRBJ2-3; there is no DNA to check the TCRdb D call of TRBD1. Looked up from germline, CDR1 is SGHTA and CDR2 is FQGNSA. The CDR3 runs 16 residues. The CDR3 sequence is CASSTGGGALGDTQYF. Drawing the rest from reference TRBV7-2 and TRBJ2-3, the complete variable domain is GAGVSQSPSNKVTEKGKDVELRCDPISGHTALYWYRQSLGQGLEFLIYFQGNSAPDKSGLPSDRFSAERTGGSVSTLTIQRTQQEDSAVYLCASSTGGGALGDTQYFGPGTRLTVL.

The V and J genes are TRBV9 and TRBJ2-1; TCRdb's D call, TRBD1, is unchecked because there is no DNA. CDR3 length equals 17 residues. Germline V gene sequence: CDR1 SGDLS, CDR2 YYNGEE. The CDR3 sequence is CASSVERDRATFNEQFF.

This CDR3 is CASSADRVYSNQPQHF. This chain joins TRBV10-2 and TRBJ1-5; the D call of TRBD1 rests on TCRdb alone, since no DNA is present to check it. The germline gives CDR1 WSHSY, CDR2 SAAADI. This CDR3 is built from 16 residues.

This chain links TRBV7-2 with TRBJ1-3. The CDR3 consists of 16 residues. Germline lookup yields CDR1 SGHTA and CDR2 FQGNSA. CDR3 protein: CASGNAGRKEGNTIYF.

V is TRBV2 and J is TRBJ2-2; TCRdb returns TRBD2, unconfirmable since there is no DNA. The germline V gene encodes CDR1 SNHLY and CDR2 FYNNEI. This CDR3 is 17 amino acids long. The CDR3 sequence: CASSPPGLAGNTGELFF.

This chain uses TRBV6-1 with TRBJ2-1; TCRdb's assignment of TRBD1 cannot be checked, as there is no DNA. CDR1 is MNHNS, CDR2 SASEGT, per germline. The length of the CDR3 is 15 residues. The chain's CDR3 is CASSRGQSSYNEQFF.

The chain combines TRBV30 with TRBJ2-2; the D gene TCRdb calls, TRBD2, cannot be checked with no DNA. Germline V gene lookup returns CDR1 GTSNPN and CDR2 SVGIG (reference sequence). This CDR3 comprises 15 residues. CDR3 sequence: CAWTLTSANTGELFF.

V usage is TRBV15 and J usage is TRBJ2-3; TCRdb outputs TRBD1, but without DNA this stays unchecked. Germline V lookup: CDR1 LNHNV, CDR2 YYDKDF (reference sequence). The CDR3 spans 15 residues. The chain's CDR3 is CATSGRDSSTDTQYF.

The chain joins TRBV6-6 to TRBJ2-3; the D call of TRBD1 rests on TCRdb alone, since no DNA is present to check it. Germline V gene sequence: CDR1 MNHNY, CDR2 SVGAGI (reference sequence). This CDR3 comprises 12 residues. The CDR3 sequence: CASSLQGATQYF.

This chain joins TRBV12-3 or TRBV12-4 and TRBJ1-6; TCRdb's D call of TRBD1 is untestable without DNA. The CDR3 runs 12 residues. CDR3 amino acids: CASSWDGAPLHF.

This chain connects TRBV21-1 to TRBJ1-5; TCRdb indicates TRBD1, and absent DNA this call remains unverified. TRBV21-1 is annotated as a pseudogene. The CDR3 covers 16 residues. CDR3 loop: CASSKGDKISGQPQHF.

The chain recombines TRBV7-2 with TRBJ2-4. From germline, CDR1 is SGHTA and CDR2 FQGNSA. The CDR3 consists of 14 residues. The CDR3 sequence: CASSAQLVENIQYF.

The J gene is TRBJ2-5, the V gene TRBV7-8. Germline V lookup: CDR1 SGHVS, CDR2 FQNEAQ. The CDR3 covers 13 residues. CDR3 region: CASRPRTQETQYF.

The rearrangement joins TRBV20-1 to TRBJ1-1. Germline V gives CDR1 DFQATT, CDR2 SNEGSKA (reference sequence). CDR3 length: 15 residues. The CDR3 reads CSACEQLGRDAEAFF.

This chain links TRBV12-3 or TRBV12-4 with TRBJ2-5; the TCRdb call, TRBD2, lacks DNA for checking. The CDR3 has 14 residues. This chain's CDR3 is CASSPRTSRETQYF.

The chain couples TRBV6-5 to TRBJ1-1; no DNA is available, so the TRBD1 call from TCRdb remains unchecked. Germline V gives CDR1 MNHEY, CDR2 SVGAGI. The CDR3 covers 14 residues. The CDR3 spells CASSYWGAEAEAFF.

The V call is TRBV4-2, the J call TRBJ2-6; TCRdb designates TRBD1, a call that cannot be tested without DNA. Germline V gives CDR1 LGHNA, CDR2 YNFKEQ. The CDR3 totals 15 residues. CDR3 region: CASSQDRDGANVLTF.

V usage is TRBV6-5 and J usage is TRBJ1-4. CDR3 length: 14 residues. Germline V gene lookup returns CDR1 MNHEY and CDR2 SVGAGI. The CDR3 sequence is CASSFLSTNEKLFF.

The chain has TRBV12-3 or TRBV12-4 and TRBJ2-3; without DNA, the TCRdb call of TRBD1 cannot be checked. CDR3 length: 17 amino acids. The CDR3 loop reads CASSDPGQGSGADTQYF.

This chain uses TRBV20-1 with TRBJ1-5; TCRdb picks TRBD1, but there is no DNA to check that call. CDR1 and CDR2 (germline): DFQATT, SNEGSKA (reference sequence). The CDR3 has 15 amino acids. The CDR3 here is CSALTTQGADQPQHF.

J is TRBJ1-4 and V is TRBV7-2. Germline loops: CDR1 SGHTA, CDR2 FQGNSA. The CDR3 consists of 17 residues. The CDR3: CASSLAPSGTSNEKLFF.